Listed below are T cell receptor beta chains from one sample, sequenced in a study of T cells after yellow fever vaccination. From the 5' RACE reads, TCRdb called clonotypes with MiXCR, one entry per CDR3 protein. The data show some 400,000 distinct CDR3 sequences, with about 19% seen just once and over 15% held by the top ten. The sequenced sample was PBMCs, obtained before the yellow fever booster vaccination. Receptors originate from a man aged 18-30 years who received the YFV17D yellow fever vaccine. CDR3s include the opening cysteine and the closing phenylalanine or tryptophan. D genes are given only for firm matches. Expanded clones are given a class, and other clones once, few, many or no size at all.

TRBJ2-3,few,TRBV6-6,-,TGTGCCAGCATCGACACGGGGGTTTTAGGGGTCACAGATACGCAGTATTTT,CASIDTGVLGVTDTQYF
TRBJ2-7,-,TRBV7-2,-,TGTGCCAGCACCGGGATGTTGGGGTTGACCCACGAGCAGTACTTC,CASTGMLGLTHEQYF
TRBJ2-1,-,TRBV5-6,TRBD2,TGTGCCAGCAGCTTGGTAGCGGGGGGGCGCAATGAGCAGTTCTTC,CASSLVAGGRNEQFF
TRBJ2-3,-,TRBV27,-,TGTGCCAGCAGTTCTCAGGACAGCACAGATACGCAGTATTTT,CASSSQDSTDTQYF
TRBJ2-7,-,TRBV5-1,-,TGCGCCAGCAGCGAGAACGGCGGGGCCGAATCCTACGAGCAGTACTTC,CASSENGGAESYEQYF
TRBJ2-5,-,TRBV20-1,TRBD1,TGCAGTGCTAGATCGTTCCGGGACAGTCAAGAGACCCAGTACTTC,CSARSFRDSQETQYF
TRBJ2-5,few,TRBV12-3/TRBV12-4,-,TGTGCCAGCACCATCGGTCAGACCCAGTACTTC,CASTIGQTQYF
TRBJ2-7,-,TRBV4-3,-,TGCGCCAGCAGCCTGTACCTCTCTTTGCACGAGCAGTACTTC,CASSLYLSLHEQYF
TRBJ1-1,-,TRBV7-2,-,TGTGCCAGCAGCTCCCCCCAGGGGAACACTGAAGCTTTCTTT,CASSSPQGNTEAFF
TRBJ1-4,many,TRBV20-1,-,TGCAGTGCTAGAGGGACCATCCTCGGTGAAAAACTGTTTTTT,CSARGTILGEKLFF
TRBJ1-2,few,TRBV7-2,TRBD1,TGTGCCAGCAGCTCGTGGGACAGGGGATCCTATGGCTACACCTTC,CASSSWDRGSYGYTF
TRBJ2-3,-,TRBV5-8,TRBD2,TGTGCCAGCAGTTATGCGGGGGTTGCGCAGGATACGCAGTATTTT,CASSYAGVAQDTQYF
TRBJ1-2,-,TRBV15,TRBD1,TGTGCCACCAGCAGGGGACCCGCCGGGACAGGGTTCTATGGCTACACCTTC,CATSRGPAGTGFYGYTF
TRBJ1-1,-,TRBV4-3,-,TGCGCCAGCAGCCAAGTTTCGTGGAGCCACACTGAAGCTTTCTTT,CASSQVSWSHTEAFF
TRBJ1-3,-,TRBV10-3,-,TGTGCCATCAGTGGACGGATGGGCTCTGGAAACACCATATATTTT,CAISGRMGSGNTIYF
TRBJ2-7,-,TRBV27,TRBD1,TGTGCCAGCGGGTCGGACAGGTCCCACGAGCAGTACTTC,CASGSDRSHEQYF
TRBJ2-2,-,TRBV7-9,-,TGTGCCAGCAGCCCCCGAGGAGGGGACACCGGGGAGCTGCTTTTT,CASSPRGGDTGELLF
TRBJ1-1,-,TRBV25-1,TRBD1,TGTGCCAGCGCCAGACAGGGGGAAGCTTTCTTT,CASARQGEAFF
TRBJ1-4,many,TRBV6-5,TRBD1,TGTGCCAGCAGTCGGACAGGGTCAGACGAAAAACTGTTTTTT,CASSRTGSDEKLFF
TRBJ1-4,many,TRBV6-1,TRBD1,TGTGCCAGCAGTCCCGACAGGGAAACCGGAAAACTGTTTTTT,CASSPDRETGKLFF
TRBJ2-2,-,TRBV7-9,-,TGTGCCAGCAGCTTACGCACAAGTACCGGGGAGCTGTTTTTT,CASSLRTSTGELFF
TRBJ2-3,few,TRBV20-1,-,TGCAGTGAGCGCCGGGGGGCGGCAGATACGCAGTATTTT,CSERRGAADTQYF
TRBJ1-1,once,TRBV30,-,TGTGCCTGGACTCGCGGGGGCACTGAAGCTTTCTTT,CAWTRGGTEAFF
TRBJ2-5,few,TRBV7-2,-,TGTGCCAGCAGCACTCGGGGGCAAGAGACCCAGTACTTC,CASSTRGQETQYF
TRBJ1-2,-,TRBV24-1,TRBD1,TGTGCCACCAGAGATCAGGACAGGGGTGGCTACACCTTC,CATRDQDRGGYTF
TRBJ2-5,-,TRBV6-1,-,TGTGCCAGCAGTGGCAGGCAGCCTGGGACCCAGTACTTC,CASSGRQPGTQYF
TRBJ1-1,few,TRBV27,TRBD1,TGTGCCAGCAGTTTCTCCAGGTCGGGGTCAGGGGGCTCTATACTAGCCGAAGCTTTCTTT,CASSFSRSGSGGSILAEAFF
TRBJ2-1,few,TRBV29-1,-,TGCAGCGTTGCAGGGGCTTCCTACAATGAGCAGTTCTTC,CSVAGASYNEQFF
TRBJ2-1,-,TRBV5-1,-,TGCGCCAGCAGCTTGGACCCTTGGGACAATGAGCAGTTCTTC,CASSLDPWDNEQFF
TRBJ2-5,-,TRBV5-1,-,TGCGCCAGCAGCTTGTACGAGCAGGGCCAGACCCAGTACTTC,CASSLYEQGQTQYF
TRBJ2-5,few,TRBV18,-,TGTGCCAGCTCACCACATGGTTTGCGAGAGACCCAGTACTTC,CASSPHGLRETQYF
TRBJ2-5,-,TRBV3-1,-,TGTGCCAGCAGCCAAGCGGGGTCAGAGACCCAGTACTTC,CASSQAGSETQYF
TRBJ2-1,once,TRBV5-1,TRBD2,TGCGCCAGCAGCTCCCTGGCGGGGGTAGCTGGTAATGAGCAGTTCTTC,CASSSLAGVAGNEQFF
TRBJ2-6,-,TRBV11-1,TRBD1,TGTGCCAGCAGCTTATACCGGACAGGACGTTATGGGGCCAACGTCCTGACTTTC,CASSLYRTGRYGANVLTF
TRBJ2-1,few,TRBV7-3,TRBD2,TGTGCCAGCAGCCAAACCGGGGTAGCGGGGGGGAACAATGAGCAGTTCTTC,CASSQTGVAGGNNEQFF
TRBJ2-1,few,TRBV11-1,-,TGTGCCAGCAGCTTTATGAGGGGGGTTAGCCATGAGCAGTTCTTC,CASSFMRGVSHEQFF
TRBJ2-5,few,TRBV2,-,TGTGCCAGCAGTGAACAAGAGGGTCCCCAAGAGACCCAGTACTTC,CASSEQEGPQETQYF
TRBJ1-4,many,TRBV20-1,-,TGCAGTGCTAGAGGGGGGAAGGGTTTCGTATCTAATGAAAAACTGTTTTTT,CSARGGKGFVSNEKLFF
TRBJ2-5,-,TRBV7-2,-,TGTGCCAGCAGTCGGGATTCCAGCTGGTGGGAGACCCAGTACTTC,CASSRDSSWWETQYF
TRBJ2-5,-,TRBV4-1,-,TGCGCCAGCAGCAAATCCCCGGGACTGCAAGAGACCCAGTACTTC,CASSKSPGLQETQYF
TRBJ2-3,many,TRBV5-1,-,TGCGCCAGCACTCAAAGTGGGGATACGCAGTATTTT,CASTQSGDTQYF
TRBJ2-7,few,TRBV4-3,TRBD2,TGCGCCAGCAGCCAAGACCTGAGACTAGCGGGGGCCGGGTACGAGCAGTACTTC,CASSQDLRLAGAGYEQYF
TRBJ2-1,few,TRBV24-1,TRBD2,TGTGCCACCAGTCCTAGCGGGGGCCTAAGCTCCTACAATGAGCAGTTCTTC,CATSPSGGLSSYNEQFF
TRBJ1-1,-,TRBV27,-,TGTGCCAGCAGTTCCACGGGTGGGGGGGTTGAAGCTTTCTTT,CASSSTGGGVEAFF
TRBJ1-4,once,TRBV12-3/TRBV12-4,TRBD1,TGTGCCAGCAGCCGGGACAGGGAGGAAAAACTGTTTTTT,CASSRDREEKLFF
TRBJ2-7,-,TRBV9,TRBD1,TGTGCCAGCAGCGTATCAATAGGGACAGGGGGCGAGCAGTACTTC,CASSVSIGTGGEQYF
TRBJ1-2,few,TRBV15,TRBD1,TGTGCCACCAGCAGAGCACGGCAGGGGGCGCAAGGCTACACCTTC,CATSRARQGAQGYTF
TRBJ2-3,few,TRBV5-8,-,TGTGCCAGCAGCCCCGAACAGGGTGCAGATACGCAGTATTTT,CASSPEQGADTQYF
TRBJ1-2,-,TRBV20-1,TRBD1,TGCAGTGCTAAAGTGACAGGGGGACCCTATGGCTACACCTTC,CSAKVTGGPYGYTF
TRBJ2-3,-,TRBV4-1,-,TGCGCCAGCAGCCAAGAATCGCTCGGCACAGATACGCAGTATTTT,CASSQESLGTDTQYF
TRBJ2-1,-,TRBV5-1,TRBD2,TGCGCCAGCAGCTTGGCTAGCGGGGAATACAATGAGCAGTTCTTC,CASSLASGEYNEQFF
TRBJ2-1,few,TRBV7-9,TRBD1,TGTGCCAGCAGCCCCGGGGACAGGGGGCGTTGGGAGCAGTTCTTC,CASSPGDRGRWEQFF
TRBJ2-7,few,TRBV14,-,TGTGCCAGCAGCCAAGATGGACACAACCACGAGCAGTACTTC,CASSQDGHNHEQYF
TRBJ1-1,-,TRBV18,TRBD1,TGTGCCAGCTCACCAGAGGGACAGGTAACTGAAGCTTTCTTT,CASSPEGQVTEAFF
TRBJ2-3,few,TRBV7-8,-,TGTGCCAGCAGCTTAGTACGACCCACAGATACGCAGTATTTT,CASSLVRPTDTQYF
TRBJ1-6,few,TRBV7-9,TRBD1,TGTGCCAGCCGCCGCCCCACAGGGGCCGACTATAATTCACCCCTCCACTTT,CASRRPTGADYNSPLHF
TRBJ2-1,few,TRBV10-3,-,TGTGCCATCAGTGGAGGCAGGGGCGCAATCAATGAGCAGTTCTTC,CAISGGRGAINEQFF
TRBJ1-2,many,TRBV5-1,TRBD1,TGCGCCAGCAGCGCCCGACAGGGGAGATCTGGCTACACCTTC,CASSARQGRSGYTF
TRBJ2-2,few,TRBV6-5,-,TGTGCCAGCAGTTACCGGTTCTCGGCAGGGATAAACGAACACAACACCGGGGAGCTGTTTTTT,CASSYRFSAGINEHNTGELFF
TRBJ2-1,few,TRBV11-2,-,TGTGCCAGCAGCTTAGAGGACACGGCTCTGCGAGGACCCTACAATGAGCAGTTCTTC,CASSLEDTALRGPYNEQFF